This T cell receptor beta chain was sequenced in a study of radiotherapy plus CTLA-4 blockade in lung cancer. Study background: Of the patients, about 17% showed objective responses and roughly 31% attained disease control.

The table lists this clone with a few counts. Repertoires were generated with immunoSEQ multiplex PCR, while TCRdb's copy carries only in-frame clones and drops some. This sample has some 60,000 clones, with 77% found just once. The CDR3 spans 8 residues. The germline CDR1 and CDR2 sequences are DFQATT and SNEGSKA (reference sequence). The source was peripheral blood, collected from a patient treated with radiotherapy plus ipilimumab. The TCR was taken from a human donor with non-small cell lung cancer who had a partial response to radiotherapy plus ipilimumab. The gene calls are TRBV20-1 and TRBJ1-2; no firm D call. CDR3: CSPGGYTF. In DNA form, the CDR3 reads TGCAGCCCGGGAGGCTACACCTTC.